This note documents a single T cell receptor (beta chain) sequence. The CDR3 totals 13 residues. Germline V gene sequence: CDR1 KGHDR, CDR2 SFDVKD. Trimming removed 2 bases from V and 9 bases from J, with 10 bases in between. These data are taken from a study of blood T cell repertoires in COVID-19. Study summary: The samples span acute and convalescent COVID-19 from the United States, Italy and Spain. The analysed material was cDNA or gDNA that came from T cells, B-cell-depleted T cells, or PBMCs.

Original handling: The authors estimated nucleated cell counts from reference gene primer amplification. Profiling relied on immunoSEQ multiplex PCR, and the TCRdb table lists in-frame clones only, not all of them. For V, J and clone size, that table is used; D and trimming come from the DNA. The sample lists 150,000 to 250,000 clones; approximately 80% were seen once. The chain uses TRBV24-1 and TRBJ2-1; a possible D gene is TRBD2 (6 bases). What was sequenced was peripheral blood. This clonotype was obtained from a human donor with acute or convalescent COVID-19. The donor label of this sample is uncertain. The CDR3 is CATSDSGVAEQFF. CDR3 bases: TGTGCCACCAGTGATTCGGGGGTGGCTGAGCAGTTCTTC.